This T cell receptor (beta chain) derives from a study of cytomegalovirus exposure and HLA in healthy donors. PCR amplification relied on 60 Vbeta primers (plus 13 Jbeta primers). Libraries were prepared by immunoSEQ multiplex PCR; TCRdb keeps only in-frame clonotypes and omits some of them. In the table there are about 120,000 clones, under 80% of which are singletons. In regard to this clone: Its antigen remains unknown.

V shed 0 bases and J shed 5 bases, with 13 bases lying between them. CDR3 size: 14 residues. CDR1 GTSNPN and CDR2 SVGIG come from the germline V gene (reference sequence). Findings and caveats of the study: The authors confirmed in vitro that a few CMV-associated chains were specific for CMV antigens.

This rearrangement joins TRBV30 to TRBJ2-5, with D unclear. The clonotype was recovered from a man in his 60s in good health and CMV-seropositive. The material sequenced was PBMCs. CDR3 in DNA: TGTGCCTGGAGTGTACTGGAGCTTATGGAGACCCAGTACTTC. Amino acids: CAWSVLELMETQYF.